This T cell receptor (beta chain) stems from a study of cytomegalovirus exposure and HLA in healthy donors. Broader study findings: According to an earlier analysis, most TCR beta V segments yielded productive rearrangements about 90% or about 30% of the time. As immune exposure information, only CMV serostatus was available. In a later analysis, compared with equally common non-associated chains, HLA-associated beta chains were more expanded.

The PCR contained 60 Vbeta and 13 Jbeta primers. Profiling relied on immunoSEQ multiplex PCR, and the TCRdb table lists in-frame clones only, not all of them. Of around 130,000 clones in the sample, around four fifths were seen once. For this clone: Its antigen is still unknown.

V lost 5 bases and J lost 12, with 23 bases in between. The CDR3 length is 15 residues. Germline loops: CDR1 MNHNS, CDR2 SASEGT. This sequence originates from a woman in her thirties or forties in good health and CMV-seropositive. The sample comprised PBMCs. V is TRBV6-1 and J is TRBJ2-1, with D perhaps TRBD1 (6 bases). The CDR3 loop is CASSLTFTGSNGQFF. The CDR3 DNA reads TGTGCCAGCAGTCTAACCTTTACAGGGTCAAACGGGCAGTTCTTC.